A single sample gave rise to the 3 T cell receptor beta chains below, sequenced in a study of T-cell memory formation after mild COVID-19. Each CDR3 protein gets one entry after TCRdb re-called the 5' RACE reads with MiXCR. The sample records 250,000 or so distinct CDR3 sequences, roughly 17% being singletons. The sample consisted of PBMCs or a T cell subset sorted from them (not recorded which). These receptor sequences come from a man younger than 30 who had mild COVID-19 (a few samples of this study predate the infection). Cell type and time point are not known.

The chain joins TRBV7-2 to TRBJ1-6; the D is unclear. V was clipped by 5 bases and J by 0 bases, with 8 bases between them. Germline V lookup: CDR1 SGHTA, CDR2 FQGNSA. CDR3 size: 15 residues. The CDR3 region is CASSPSSSYNSPLHF. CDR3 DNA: TGTGCCAGCAGCCCCTCAAGCTCCTATAATTCACCCCTCCACTTT.

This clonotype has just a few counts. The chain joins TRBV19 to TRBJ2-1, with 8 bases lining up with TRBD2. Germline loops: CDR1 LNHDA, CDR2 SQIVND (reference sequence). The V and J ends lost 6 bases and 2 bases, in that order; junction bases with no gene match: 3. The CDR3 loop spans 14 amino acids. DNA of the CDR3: TGTGCCAGTAGGGCAGCGGGGGCCTACAATGAGCAGTTCTTC. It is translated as CASRAAGAYNEQFF.

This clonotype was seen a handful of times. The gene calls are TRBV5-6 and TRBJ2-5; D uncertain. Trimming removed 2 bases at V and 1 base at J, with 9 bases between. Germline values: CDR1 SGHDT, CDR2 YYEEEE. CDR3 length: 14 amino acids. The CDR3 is CASSFGILQETQYF. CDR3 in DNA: TGTGCCAGCAGCTTTGGAATCCTCCAAGAGACCCAGTACTTC.